The sequence of this T cell receptor (beta chain) was determined in a study of siplizumab effects on memory and regulatory T cells. Study-level results: Siplizumab brought about a significant reduction in alloreactive sequences traceable to unstimulated CD4+ memory cells. The average Treg-derived proportion among mappable alloreactive CD4+ clones was 68.8% with siplizumab versus about 27% in controls. Researchers did not confirm the suppressive function of proliferating Tregs from siplizumab cultures. Only a minor fraction of alloreactive clones mapped to unstimulated subsets.

Concerning this clone: Its antigen is not known.

The repertoire was sequenced with immunoSEQ multiplex PCR; TCRdb's copy has only in-frame clones and lacks some. The sample records 65,000 to 70,000 clones, around nine tenths being singletons. Looked up from germline, CDR1 is GTSNPN and CDR2 is SVGIG (reference sequence). The CDR3 sequence is 14 residues long. V lost 0 bases to trimming and J lost 9 bases; unmatched junction nucleotides: 7. The sample consisted of Tregs sorted from blood. This clonotype originated in a human donor in good health. The chain has TRBV30 and TRBJ2-4; 8 bases line up with TRBD2. CDR3 region: CAWSVPGGPFIQYF. Here the CDR3 DNA reads TGTGCCTGGAGTGTTCCGGGAGGGCCGTTCATTCAGTACTTC.